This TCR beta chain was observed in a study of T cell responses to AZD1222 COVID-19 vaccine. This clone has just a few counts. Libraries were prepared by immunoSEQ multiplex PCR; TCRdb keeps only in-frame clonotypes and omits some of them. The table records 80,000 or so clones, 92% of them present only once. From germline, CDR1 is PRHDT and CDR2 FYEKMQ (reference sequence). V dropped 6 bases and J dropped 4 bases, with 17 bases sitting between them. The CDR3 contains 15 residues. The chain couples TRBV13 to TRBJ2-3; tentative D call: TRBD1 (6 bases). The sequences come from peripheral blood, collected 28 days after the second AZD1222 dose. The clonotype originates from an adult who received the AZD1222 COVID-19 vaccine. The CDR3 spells CASRKQGAVADTQYF. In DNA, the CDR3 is TGTGCCAGCAGGAAACAGGGTGCAGTAGCAGATACGCAGTATTTT.